This T cell receptor beta chain derives from a study of T cells in Graves' hyperthyroidism and ophthalmopathy. General study points: The model foresaw ophthalmopathy a median 6.5 months prior to onset.

Subjects with ophthalmopathy showed a Clinical Activity Score no lower than 3, a NOSPECS grade no lower than 4, and a duration shorter than 3 months. The TCR beta CDR3 regions underwent amplification using RNA transcripts as the source. HTBI primers were the set used in a first-round RT-PCR of the TCR CDR3. One entry per CDR3 protein results from TCRdb running MiXCR on the multiplex PCR reads. The table records roughly 640,000 distinct CDR3 sequences, about 16% of them present only once. The V gene's germline CDR1 is SEHNR and CDR2 FQNEAQ (reference sequence). CDR3 length: 14 amino acids. Trimming took 1 base from V and 5 from J; bases not matched to a gene: 2. This clonotype came up a few times. Its antigen is currently unknown.

The sequence derives from a middle-aged woman with Graves' ophthalmopathy. The source material was blood. The chain employs TRBV7-9 and TRBJ2-1, with 7 bases matching TRBD1. CDR3 sequence: CASSLGGQNNEQFF. In DNA form, the CDR3 reads TGTGCCAGCAGCTTAGGGGGACAGAACAATGAGCAGTTCTTC.